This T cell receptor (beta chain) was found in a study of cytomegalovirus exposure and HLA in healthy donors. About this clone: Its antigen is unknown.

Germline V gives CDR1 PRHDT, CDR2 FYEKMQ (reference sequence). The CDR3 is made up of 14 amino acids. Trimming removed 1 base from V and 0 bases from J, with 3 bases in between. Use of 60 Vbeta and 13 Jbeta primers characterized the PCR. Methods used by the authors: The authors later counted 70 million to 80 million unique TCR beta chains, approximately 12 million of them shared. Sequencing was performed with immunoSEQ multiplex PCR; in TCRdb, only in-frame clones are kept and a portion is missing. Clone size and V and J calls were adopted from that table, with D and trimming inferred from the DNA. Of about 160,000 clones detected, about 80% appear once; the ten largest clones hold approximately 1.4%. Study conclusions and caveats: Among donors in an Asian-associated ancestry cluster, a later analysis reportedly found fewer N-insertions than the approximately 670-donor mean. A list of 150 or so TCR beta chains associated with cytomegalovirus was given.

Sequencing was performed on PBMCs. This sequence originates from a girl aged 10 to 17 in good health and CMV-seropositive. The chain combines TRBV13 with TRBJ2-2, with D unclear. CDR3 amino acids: CASSLVTNTGELFF. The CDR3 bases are TGTGCCAGCAGCTTAGTAACGAACACCGGGGAGCTGTTTTTT.